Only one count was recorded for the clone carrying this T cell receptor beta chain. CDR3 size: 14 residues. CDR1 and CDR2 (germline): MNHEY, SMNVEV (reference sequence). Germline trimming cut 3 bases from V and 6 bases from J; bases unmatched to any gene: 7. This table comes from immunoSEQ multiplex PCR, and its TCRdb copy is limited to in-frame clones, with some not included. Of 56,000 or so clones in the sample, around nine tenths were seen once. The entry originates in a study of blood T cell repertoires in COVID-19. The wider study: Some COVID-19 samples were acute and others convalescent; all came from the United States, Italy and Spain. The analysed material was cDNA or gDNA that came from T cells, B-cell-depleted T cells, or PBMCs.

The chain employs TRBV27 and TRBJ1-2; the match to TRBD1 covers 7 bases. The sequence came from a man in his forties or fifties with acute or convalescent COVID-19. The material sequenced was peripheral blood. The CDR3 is CASSLDEGQDGYTF. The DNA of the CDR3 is TGTGCCAGCAGTTTGGACGAAGGACAGGATGGCTACACCTTC.